This T cell receptor beta chain was recovered during a study of radiotherapy plus CTLA-4 blockade in lung cancer (dated by TCRdb to about 2018). Regarding the research as a whole: Among the enrolled patients, roughly 19% had an objective response, and about 29% reached disease control. Overall study results and their limits: The strongest predictors of response were reported to be early dynamic shifts in blood T cell clones along with a rise in serum interferon-beta following radiation. After treatment with radiotherapy and ipilimumab, TCR clones that originated in tumors expanded in peripheral blood.

Clipping removes 5 bases from V and 3 bases from J, with 7 as the unmatched junction base count. Via the germline V gene (reference sequence), CDR1 is MNHNY and CDR2 SVGAGI. Spanning cysteine to phenylalanine, the CDR3 consists of 16 amino acids. Only the CDR3 portion is preserved as DNA: 48 bases, with reading frame beginning at the first base. A note on this clone: The antigen it binds to is not known. No much larger clone exists at a distance of one base, and base qualities are not known.

The method behind the library was the immunoSEQ multiplex PCR assay. TCRdb retrieved this table from immuneACCESS and kept in-frame rearrangements only. Not all clones are present; in checked studies, unresolved V genes account for under half, and no reason is known for the remainder. This sample holds roughly 98,000 clones; around 86% were observed only once. About 15% of the sample comes from the top ten. In this study, focal radiation therapy paired with CTLA-4 blockade (ipilimumab) was tested in patients who had chemo-refractory metastatic non-small-cell lung cancer. The source was peripheral blood, collected from a patient treated with radiotherapy plus ipilimumab. Here the chain combines TRBV6-6 and TRBJ1-6; 7 of the junction bases match TRBD1. This clonotype was sampled from a human donor with non-small cell lung cancer that progressed on radiotherapy plus ipilimumab. The nucleotide sequence is TGTGCCAGCAGTAAACAGGGGCTTCTCTATAATTCACCCCTCCACTTT. Its translation is CASSKQGLLYNSPLHF.